The 18 T cell receptor beta chains below come from one sample, sequenced in a study of blood T cell repertoires in COVID-19. The table came from immunoSEQ multiplex PCR; TCRdb's copy has only in-frame clones and leaves some out. Of about 190,000 clones in the sample, approximately 84% are singletons; the top ten hold less than 6.5%. The sequenced sample was peripheral blood. The receptors were sampled from a woman in her seventies with active or convalescent COVID-19.

The V gene is TRBV5-1, the J gene TRBJ2-3, with TRBD2 matching 8 bases. The CDR3 length is 15 residues. V dropped 7 bases and J dropped 2; count of bases not matched to a gene: 9. Germline V lookup: CDR1 SGHRS, CDR2 YFSETQ. The CDR3 is CASAISGDHTDTQYF. In DNA form, the CDR3 reads TGCGCCAGCGCTATTAGCGGGGACCACACAGATACGCAGTATTTT.

The chain employs TRBV12-3 or TRBV12-4 and TRBJ1-2; D unresolved. This CDR3 contains 13 residues. Trimming stripped 1 base from V and 8 bases from J, with 11 bases between. For the CDR3, the DNA is TGTGCCAGCAGTTTAGGGGGAGCGCGGGGCTACACCTTC. It is translated as CASSLGGARGYTF.

There are a few counts of this clone. J is TRBJ2-1 and V is TRBV18, with 8 bases identical to TRBD1. Germline-derived CDR1 and CDR2 are KGHSH and LQKENI. Unmatched junction bases numbered 9, after V lost 6 bases and J lost 5 bases. The CDR3 loop spans 15 amino acids. The CDR3 loop reads CASSPDRGGDNEQFF. The CDR3 nucleotides read TGTGCCAGCTCCCCTGACAGGGGTGGGGACAATGAGCAGTTCTTC.

This chain links TRBV6-6 with TRBJ1-5; a possible D gene is TRBD1 (5 bases). Germline-derived CDR1 and CDR2 are MNHNY and SVGAGI (reference sequence). The V and J ends lost 7 bases and 5 bases respectively, with 18 bases between them. The CDR3 extends over 15 amino acids. CDR3 sequence reads: CASKKGSGSDQPQHF. CDR3 nucleotides: TGTGCCAGCAAAAAAGGTTCAGGGTCGGATCAGCCCCAGCATTTT.

This clone has a handful of counts. For the CDR3, the DNA is TGTGCCAGCAGCTTAGAGGGCCAGGGGTGGTATAGCAATCAGCCCCAGCATTTT. This sequence encodes CASSLEGQGWYSNQPQHF. V is TRBV7-8 and J is TRBJ1-5; TRBD1 is a possible D gene (6 bases). This CDR3 region has 18 residues. Trimming took off 1 base at V and 0 bases at J, with 16 bases between the two ends. CDR1 is SGHVS, CDR2 FQNEAQ, per germline.

This clone is a singleton in its sample. V gene TRBV11-2 combines with J gene TRBJ2-7; a weak D match, TRBD1 (6 bases). Trimming stripped 8 bases from V and 3 bases from J, with 14 bases between. The CDR3 is made up of 13 amino acids. Germline CDR1 is SGHAT and CDR2 is FQNNGV. DNA of the CDR3: TGTGCCAGCCGGGTGGACAGTTACTACGAGCAGTACTTC. The encoded protein is CASRVDSYYEQYF. The entire variable domain, with the rest obtained from reference TRBV11-2 and TRBJ2-7, is as follows: EAGVAQSPRYKIIEKRQSVAFWCNPISGHATLYWYQQILGQGPKLLIQFQNNGVVDDSQLPKDRFSAERLKGVDSTLKIQPAKLEDSAVYLCASRVDSYYEQYFGPGTRLTVT.

V gene TRBV7-9 combines with J gene TRBJ2-5; 10 bases agree with TRBD1. The CDR3 loop spans 16 amino acids. The ends lost 5 bases at V and 5 bases at J; junction bases unmatched: 11. Germline CDR1 is SEHNR and CDR2 is FQNEAQ (reference sequence). Here the CDR3 DNA reads TGTGCCAGCAGCGTGGCCGGGACAGGGGTTTGGGAGACCCAGTACTTC. It codes for CASSVAGTGVWETQYF.

J is TRBJ1-1 and V is TRBV28; 7 bases match TRBD1. V gave up 8 bases and J gave up 5 bases; unmatched junction bases: 8. This CDR3 is built from 13 residues. Germline V gene data show CDR1 as MDHEN and CDR2 as SYDVKM. CDR3 in DNA: TGTGCCAGCCGCCTCGCAGGGGGGACTGAAGCTTTCTTT. Its translation is CASRLAGGTEAFF.

This sequence joins TRBV6-4 and TRBJ2-7, with 9 bases that match TRBD1. The CDR3 is made up of 15 amino acids. With V trimmed by 6 bases and J by 5 bases, 11 bases remained unmatched. Per germline, CDR1 MRHNA and CDR2 SNTAGT. The CDR3 loop is CASRAPGTGNHEQYF. The CDR3, as DNA: TGTGCCAGCAGGGCCCCCGGGACAGGGAACCACGAGCAGTACTTC.

The genes are TRBV6-5 and TRBJ2-3, with 11 bases identical to TRBD2. Germline-derived CDR1 and CDR2 are MNHEY and SVGAGI. This CDR3 comprises 15 residues. V lost 7 bases and J lost 0; bases outside the gene matches: 3. The CDR3 region has the DNA TGTGCCAGCACCCGGACTAGCGGGAGCACAGATACGCAGTATTTT. Translating gives CASTRTSGSTDTQYF.

The J gene is TRBJ1-2, the V gene TRBV6-5; TRBD1 might be the D (6 bases). Germline lookup yields CDR1 MNHEY and CDR2 SVGAGI. CDR3 length: 13 residues. V lost 5 bases, J lost 2 bases, and 9 bases lay in between. The CDR3 DNA is TGTGCCAGCAGTAGGGGGGGGAACTATGGCTACACCTTC. Protein: CASSRGGNYGYTF.

The chain couples TRBV29-1 to TRBJ1-3; D gene unclear. V dropped 0 bases and J dropped 2 bases, with 5 bases sitting between them. This CDR3 has 13 amino acids. Germline CDR1 and CDR2: SQVTM and ANQGSEA. CDR3 region: CSVEEGAGNTIYF. The CDR3 DNA is TGCAGCGTTGAAGAGGGCGCTGGAAACACCATATATTTT. The variable domain in full, with the rest retrieved from reference TRBV29-1 and TRBJ1-3, is SAVISQKPSRDICQRGTSLTIQCQVDSQVTMMFWYRQQPGQSLTLIATANQGSEATYESGFVIDKFPISRPNLTFSTLTVSNMSPEDSSIYLCSVEEGAGNTIYFGEGSWLTVV.

This clone was counted once. This rearrangement joins TRBV27 to TRBJ2-7; 15 nucleotides line up with TRBD2. The germline V gene has CDR1 MNHEY and CDR2 SMNVEV (reference sequence). After removal of 5 bases from V and 4 bases from J, the junction contained 6 bases not matched to a gene. The CDR3 has 16 residues. CDR3: CASSQQGLAGGYEQYF. In DNA, the CDR3 is TGTGCCAGCAGTCAGCAGGGACTAGCGGGAGGTTACGAGCAGTACTTC.

The chain combines TRBV10-3 with TRBJ2-3; TRBD2 matches 10 bases. CDR1 and CDR2 (germline): ENHRY, SYGVKD. V gave up 6 bases and J gave up 6 bases; unmatched junction bases: 6. The CDR3 is 14 amino acids. The CDR3 loop is CAIRAGGGADTQYF. In DNA form, the CDR3 reads TGTGCCATCAGAGCGGGAGGGGGAGCTGATACGCAGTATTTT.

V is TRBV5-4 and J is TRBJ2-6; TRBD2 aligns across 8 bases. This CDR3 spans 20 amino acids. J was trimmed by 2 bases and V by 5 bases; bases with no gene match: 18. Germline V gives CDR1 SGHNT, CDR2 YYREEE (reference sequence). The DNA for the CDR3 is TGTGCCAGCAGTCGAGGCGGGAGGCTTTGGTCACCACCTGGGGCCAACGTCCTGACTTTC. Its translation: CASSRGGRLWSPPGANVLTF.

The genes are TRBV28 and TRBJ1-2, with TRBD1 matching 7 bases. V was pared by 7 bases and J by 5 bases, with 16 bases of the junction left unmatched. From germline, CDR1 is MDHEN and CDR2 SYDVKM. The CDR3 consists of 16 residues. The CDR3 reads CASTFTVRGRRYGYTF. CDR3 nucleotide sequence: TGTGCCAGCACCTTCACGGTTAGGGGGCGCCGTTATGGCTACACCTTC.

The chain links TRBV28 to TRBJ2-3; 8 bases align to TRBD1. The CDR3 is 15 residues long. Trimming removed 5 bases from V and 4 bases from J; junction bases left unmatched: 8. From germline, CDR1 is MDHEN and CDR2 SYDVKM. CDR3 residues: CASSPHRTGSDTQYF. In DNA form, the CDR3 reads TGTGCCAGCAGTCCCCATCGGACAGGGTCAGATACGCAGTATTTT.

This clone was observed once. This sequence joins TRBV19 and TRBJ2-6; D perhaps matches TRBD1 (5 bases). V gave up 3 bases and J gave up 4 bases, with 7 bases separating them. CDR1 is LNHDA and CDR2 is SQIVND in the germline V gene (reference sequence). CDR3 length: 14 amino acids. CDR3 DNA sequence: TGTGCCAGTAGTATGGGGCCCGGGGCCAACGTCCTGACTTTC. Translation gives CASSMGPGANVLTF.